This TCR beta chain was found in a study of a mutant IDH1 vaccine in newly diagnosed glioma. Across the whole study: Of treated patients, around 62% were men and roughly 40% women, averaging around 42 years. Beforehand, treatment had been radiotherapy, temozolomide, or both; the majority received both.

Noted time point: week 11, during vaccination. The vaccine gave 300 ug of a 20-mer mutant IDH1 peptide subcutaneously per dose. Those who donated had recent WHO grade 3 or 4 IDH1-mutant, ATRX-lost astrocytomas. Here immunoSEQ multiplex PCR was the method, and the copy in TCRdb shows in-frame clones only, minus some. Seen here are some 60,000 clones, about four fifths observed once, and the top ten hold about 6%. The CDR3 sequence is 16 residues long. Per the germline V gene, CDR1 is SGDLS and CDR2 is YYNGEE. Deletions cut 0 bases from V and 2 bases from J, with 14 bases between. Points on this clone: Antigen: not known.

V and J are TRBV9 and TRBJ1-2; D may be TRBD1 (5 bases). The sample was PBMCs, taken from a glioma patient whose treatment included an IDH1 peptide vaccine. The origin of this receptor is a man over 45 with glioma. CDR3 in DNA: TGTGCCAGCAGCGTAGAGAGGGGCGAGACAAACTATGGCTACACCTTC. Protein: CASSVERGETNYGYTF. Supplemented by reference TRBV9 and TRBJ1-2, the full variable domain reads DSGVTQTPKHLITATGQRVTLRCSPRSGDLSVYWYQQSLDQGLQFLIQYYNGEERAKGNILERFSAQQFPDLHSELNLSSLELGDSALYFCASSVERGETNYGYTFGSGTRLTVV.